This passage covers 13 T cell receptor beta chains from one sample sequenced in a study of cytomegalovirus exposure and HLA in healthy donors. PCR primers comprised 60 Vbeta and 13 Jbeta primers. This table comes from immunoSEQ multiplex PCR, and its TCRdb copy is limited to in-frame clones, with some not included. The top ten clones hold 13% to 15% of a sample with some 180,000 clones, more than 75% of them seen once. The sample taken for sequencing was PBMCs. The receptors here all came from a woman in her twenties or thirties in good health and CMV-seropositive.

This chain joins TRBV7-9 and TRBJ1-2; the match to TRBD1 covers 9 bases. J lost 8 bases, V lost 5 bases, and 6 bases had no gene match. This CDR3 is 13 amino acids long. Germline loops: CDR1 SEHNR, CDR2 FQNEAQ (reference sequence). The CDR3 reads CASSPGTGLGYTF. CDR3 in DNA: TGTGCCAGCAGCCCCGGGACAGGGCTGGGCTACACCTTC.

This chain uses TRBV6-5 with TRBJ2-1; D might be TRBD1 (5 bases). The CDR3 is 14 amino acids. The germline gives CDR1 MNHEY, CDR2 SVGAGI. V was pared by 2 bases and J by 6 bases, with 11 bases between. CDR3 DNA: TGTGCCAGCAGTTACGGGCAGGGTGGCAATGAGCAGTTCTTC. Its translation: CASSYGQGGNEQFF.

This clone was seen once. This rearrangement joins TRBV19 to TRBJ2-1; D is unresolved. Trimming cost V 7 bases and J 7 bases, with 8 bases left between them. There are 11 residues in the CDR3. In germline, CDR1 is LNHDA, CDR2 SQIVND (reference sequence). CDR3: CASIGVNEQFF. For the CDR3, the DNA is TGTGCCAGTATTGGAGTGAATGAGCAGTTCTTC.

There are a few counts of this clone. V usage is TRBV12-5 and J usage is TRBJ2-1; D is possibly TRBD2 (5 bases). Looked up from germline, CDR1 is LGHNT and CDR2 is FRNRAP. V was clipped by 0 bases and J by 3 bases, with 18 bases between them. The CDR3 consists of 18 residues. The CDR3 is CASGLVSDGSVNYNEQFF. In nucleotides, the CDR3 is TGTGCTAGTGGTTTGGTAAGTGATGGTAGCGTAAACTACAATGAGCAGTTCTTC.

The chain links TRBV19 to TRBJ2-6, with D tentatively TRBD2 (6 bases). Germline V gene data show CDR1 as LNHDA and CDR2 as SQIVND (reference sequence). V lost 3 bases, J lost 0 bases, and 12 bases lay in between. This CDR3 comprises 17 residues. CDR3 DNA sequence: TGTGCCAGTAGTATGAGGGGCGGGAACTCTGGGGCCAACGTCCTGACTTTC. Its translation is CASSMRGGNSGANVLTF.

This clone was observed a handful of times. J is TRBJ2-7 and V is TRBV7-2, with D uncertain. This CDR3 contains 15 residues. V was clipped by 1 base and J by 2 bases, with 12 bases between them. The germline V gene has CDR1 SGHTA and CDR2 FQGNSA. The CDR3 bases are TGTGCCAGCAGCTTAGAACAGATAGAGACCTACGAGCAGTACTTC. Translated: CASSLEQIETYEQYF. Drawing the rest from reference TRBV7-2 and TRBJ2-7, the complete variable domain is GAGVSQSPSNKVTEKGKDVELRCDPISGHTALYWYRQSLGQGLEFLIYFQGNSAPDKSGLPSDRFSAERTGGSVSTLTIQRTQQEDSAVYLCASSLEQIETYEQYFGPGTRLTVT.

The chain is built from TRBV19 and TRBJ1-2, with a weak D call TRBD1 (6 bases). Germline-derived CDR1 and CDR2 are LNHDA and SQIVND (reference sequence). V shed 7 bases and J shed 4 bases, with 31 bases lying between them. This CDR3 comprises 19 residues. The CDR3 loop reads CASTTRGGSGTAEVYGYTF. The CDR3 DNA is TGTGCCAGTACCACCCGAGGGGGGAGCGGGACTGCCGAGGTCTATGGCTACACCTTC.

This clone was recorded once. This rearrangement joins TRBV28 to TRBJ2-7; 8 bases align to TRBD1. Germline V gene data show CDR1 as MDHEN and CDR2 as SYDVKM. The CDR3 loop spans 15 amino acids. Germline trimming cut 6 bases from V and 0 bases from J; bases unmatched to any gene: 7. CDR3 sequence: CASRPGQGYSYEQYF. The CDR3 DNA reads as TGTGCCAGCAGACCCGGACAGGGCTACTCCTACGAGCAGTACTTC.

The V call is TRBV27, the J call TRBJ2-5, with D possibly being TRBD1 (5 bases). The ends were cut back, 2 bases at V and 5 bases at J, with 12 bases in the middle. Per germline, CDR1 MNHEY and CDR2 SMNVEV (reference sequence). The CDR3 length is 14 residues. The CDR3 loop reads CASSLIGARETQYF. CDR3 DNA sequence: TGTGCCAGCAGTTTAATAGGGGCGCGGGAGACCCAGTACTTC.

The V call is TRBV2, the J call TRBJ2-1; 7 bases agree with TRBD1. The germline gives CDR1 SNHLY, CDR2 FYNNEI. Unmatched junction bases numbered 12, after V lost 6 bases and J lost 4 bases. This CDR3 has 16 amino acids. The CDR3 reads CASSEIGGGSYNEQFF. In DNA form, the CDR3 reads TGTGCCAGCAGCGAAATAGGGGGCGGCTCTTACAATGAGCAGTTCTTC. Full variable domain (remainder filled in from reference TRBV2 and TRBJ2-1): EPEVTQTPSHQVTQMGQEVILRCVPISNHLYFYWYRQILGQKVEFLVSFYNNEISEKSEIFDDQFSVERPDGSNFTLKIRSTKLEDSAMYFCASSEIGGGSYNEQFFGPGTRLTVL.

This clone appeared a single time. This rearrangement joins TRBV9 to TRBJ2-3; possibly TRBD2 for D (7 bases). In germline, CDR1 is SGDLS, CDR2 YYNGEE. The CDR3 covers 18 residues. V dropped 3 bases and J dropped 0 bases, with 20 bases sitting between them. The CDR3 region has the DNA TGTGCCAGCAGCGCAGACAAGGGGGGGACTACTAGCACAGATACGCAGTATTTT. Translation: CASSADKGGTTSTDTQYF.

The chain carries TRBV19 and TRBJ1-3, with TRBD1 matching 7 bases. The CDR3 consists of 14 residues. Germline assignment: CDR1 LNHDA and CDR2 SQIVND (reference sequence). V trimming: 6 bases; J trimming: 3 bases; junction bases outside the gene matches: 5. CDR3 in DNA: TGTGCCAGTAGGATGGGACAGAGTGGAAACACCATATATTTT. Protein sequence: CASRMGQSGNTIYF.

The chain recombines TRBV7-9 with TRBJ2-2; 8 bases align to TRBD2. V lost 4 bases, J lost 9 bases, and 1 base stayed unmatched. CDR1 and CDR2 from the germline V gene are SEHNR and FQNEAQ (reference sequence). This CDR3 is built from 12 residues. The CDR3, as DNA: TGTGCCAGCAGCTCGGGAGGGCGGGAGCTGTTTTTT. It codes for CASSSGGRELFF.